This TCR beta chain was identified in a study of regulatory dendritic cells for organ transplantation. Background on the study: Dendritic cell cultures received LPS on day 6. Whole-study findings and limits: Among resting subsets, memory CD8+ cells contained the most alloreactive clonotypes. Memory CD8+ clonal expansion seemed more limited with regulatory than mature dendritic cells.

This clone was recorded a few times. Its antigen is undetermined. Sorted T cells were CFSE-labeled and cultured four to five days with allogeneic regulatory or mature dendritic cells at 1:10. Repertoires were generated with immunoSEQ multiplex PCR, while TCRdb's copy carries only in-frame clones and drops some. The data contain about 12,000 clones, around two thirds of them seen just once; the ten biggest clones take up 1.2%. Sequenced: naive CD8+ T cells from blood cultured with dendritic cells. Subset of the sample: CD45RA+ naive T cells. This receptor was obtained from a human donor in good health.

CDR3 amino acids: CASSQFAGADEKLFF. In DNA, the CDR3 is TGTGCCAGCAGCCAATTCGCTGGGGCCGATGAAAAACTGTTTTTT. The chain links TRBV4-2 to TRBJ1-4, with D tentatively TRBD1 (5 bases). Trimming pared 2 bases from V and 6 bases from J, leaving 13 bases between. In germline, CDR1 is LGHNA, CDR2 YNFKEQ. This CDR3 comprises 15 residues.